This T cell receptor (beta chain) was obtained from a study of blood T cell repertoires in COVID-19. Turning to the study itself: Specimens from acute and convalescent COVID-19 originated in the United States, Italy and Spain. T cells, B-cell-depleted T cells, or PBMCs provided the cDNA or gDNA that served as material.

This clone was picked up a small number of times. This CDR3 has 16 residues. Germline CDR1 is MGHRA and CDR2 is YSYEKL. V was clipped by 4 bases and J by 1 base, with 14 bases between them. Original processing notes: Scientists estimated how many nucleated cells there were by amplifying reference gene primers. The repertoire was sequenced with immunoSEQ multiplex PCR; TCRdb's copy has only in-frame clones and lacks some. V and J calls and clone size are copied from that table; D and trimming were computed from the DNA. This table holds about 230,000 clones, roughly 79% found once. This receptor was obtained from an elderly woman with COVID-19, enrolled during active disease. The sequenced sample consisted of peripheral blood. The rearrangement links TRBV4-1 to TRBJ1-5; D might be TRBD1 (5 bases). In nucleotides, the CDR3 is TGCGCCAGCAGCCCTCGGCCGACAGACAGCAATCAGCCCCAGCATTTT. Its protein product is CASSPRPTDSNQPQHF.